Given below is one T cell receptor beta chain in context. The method was immunoSEQ multiplex PCR; TCRdb's version includes in-frame clones alone and lacks a portion of them. This table holds under 55,000 clones, approximately 94% found once. The entry originates in a study of T cell changes during pregnancy in multiple sclerosis. The CDR3 length is 13 residues. Germline CDR1 SGHNT, CDR2 YENEEA. The ends lost 3 bases at V and 4 bases at J; junction bases unmatched: 2. This specimen was CD4+ T cells from peripheral blood mononuclear cells, taken in the third trimester of pregnancy. The source is a female donor with multiple sclerosis, enrolled in a pregnancy study. The gene calls are TRBV11-3 and TRBJ1-1, with TRBD1 matching 7 bases. The CDR3 region is CASSFRDSTEAFF. As DNA, the CDR3 is TGTGCCAGCAGCTTCCGGGACAGCACTGAAGCTTTCTTT.